What follows describes a single T cell receptor beta chain. The target antigen is unknown. The sample belongs to a study of HIV-infected patients and healthy controls. cDNA was made from about 500 ng RNA using alpha and beta constant primers. Using multiplexing indices, alpha and beta chain libraries were generated apart by chain-specific third strand synthesis. The library had 12-nucleotide molecular identifiers formed by two random hexamers joined together. A roughly 21-cycle PCR with P5s and P7 primers followed a short adapter-adding first PCR. TCRdb re-called the 5' RACE reads through MiXCR, storing one row per CDR3 protein. The sample contains under 15,000 distinct CDR3 sequences, approximately 10% of which appear only once. All unsorted peripheral T cells were captured because whole blood was used without fractionation. Findings and limits, study-wide: Untreated HIV+ repertoires had roughly threefold fewer distinct CDR3s and lower Shannon diversity than healthy controls. Unequal distinct sequence numbers between patients and controls complicated comparisons.

This CDR3 has 16 residues. CDR1 LNHDA and CDR2 SQIVND come from the germline V gene (reference sequence). J was trimmed by 1 base and V by 6 bases; bases with no gene match: 10. The chain uses TRBV19 and TRBJ1-1; 8 nucleotides match TRBD1. Sequences were obtained from blood. This TCR came from an adult in good health. The CDR3 bases are TGTGCCAGTAGAATATGGGGCGGACAGGGGAACACTGAAGCTTTCTTT. This encodes CASRIWGGQGNTEAFF.